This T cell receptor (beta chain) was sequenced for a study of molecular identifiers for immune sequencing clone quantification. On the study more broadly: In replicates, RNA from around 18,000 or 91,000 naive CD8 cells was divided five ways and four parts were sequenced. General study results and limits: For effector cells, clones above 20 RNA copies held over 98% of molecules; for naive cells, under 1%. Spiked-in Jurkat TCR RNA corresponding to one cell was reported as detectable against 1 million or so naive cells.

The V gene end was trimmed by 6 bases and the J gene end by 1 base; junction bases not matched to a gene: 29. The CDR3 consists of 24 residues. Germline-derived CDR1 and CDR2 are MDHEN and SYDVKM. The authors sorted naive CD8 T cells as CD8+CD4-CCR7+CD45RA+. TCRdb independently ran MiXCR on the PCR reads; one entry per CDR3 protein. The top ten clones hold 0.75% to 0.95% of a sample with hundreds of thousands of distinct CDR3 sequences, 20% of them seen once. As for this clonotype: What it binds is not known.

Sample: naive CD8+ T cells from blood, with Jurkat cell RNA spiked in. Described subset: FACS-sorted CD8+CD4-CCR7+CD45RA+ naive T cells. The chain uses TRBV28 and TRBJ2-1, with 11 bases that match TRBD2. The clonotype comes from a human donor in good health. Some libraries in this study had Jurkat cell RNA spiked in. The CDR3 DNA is TGTGCCAGCAGCCTGCCGGATCCTGCCAGGGGGGGGACTAGCGGCTTCCTTTCCTACAATGAGCAGTTCTTC. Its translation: CASSLPDPARGGTSGFLSYNEQFF.